These 2 T cell receptor beta chains came from one sample sequenced in a study of control samples from healthy donors and cancer patients. The table came from immunoSEQ multiplex PCR; TCRdb's copy has only in-frame clones and leaves some out. Counted here are about 96,000 clones, about 92% occurring once; the ten biggest clones make up 8%. Sequencing was carried out using blood. These receptors originate from a man between 18 and 29 years old in good health.

This sequence joins TRBV5-1 and TRBJ1-2; 9 bases fit TRBD1. The CDR3 is 14 residues long. CDR1 and CDR2 (germline): SGHRS, YFSETQ. J lost 5 bases, V lost 3 bases, and 5 bases had no gene match. The CDR3 region is CASSSRDRVYGYTF. DNA for the CDR3: TGCGCCAGCAGCTCGCGGGACAGGGTTTATGGCTACACCTTC.

The chain carries TRBV27 and TRBJ1-3; 7 bases match TRBD1. CDR3 size: 16 residues. Germline loops: CDR1 MNHEY, CDR2 SMNVEV (reference sequence). V shed 6 bases and J 4 bases; nucleotides not matched to a gene: 12. The CDR3 DNA follows: TGTGCCAGCAGCCGCTGGACAGGTGGTCTGGGAAACACCATATATTTT. Translating gives CASSRWTGGLGNTIYF.